Each of the 18 T cell receptor beta chains below was sequenced from the same sample in a study of blood T cell repertoires in COVID-19. Assay used: immunoSEQ multiplex PCR; TCRdb lists only in-frame clones, some missing. The sample consists of around 140,000 clones, 60% to 80% of them appearing once. The sequencing sample was made of peripheral blood. These receptor sequences come from a woman aged 70-85 years with acute or convalescent COVID-19.

This chain connects TRBV11-3 to TRBJ1-6, with 9 nucleotides matching TRBD1. J gave up 14 bases and V 3 bases, and 5 bases lay outside the gene matches. Looked up from germline, CDR1 is SGHNT and CDR2 is YENEEA. The CDR3 sequence is 13 residues long. The CDR3 region has the DNA TGTGCCAGCAGCTTCCGGACAGGGGATTCCCTCCACTTT. Protein sequence: CASSFRTGDSLHF.

The chain combines TRBV3-1 (or the pseudogene TRBV3-2) with TRBJ2-6, with TRBD2 as a possible D gene (7 bases). CDR3 size: 18 residues. Germline assignment: CDR1 LGHDT and CDR2 YNNKEL (reference sequence). V lost 1 base, J lost 2 bases, and 15 bases lay in between. The CDR3 coding sequence is TGTGCCAGCAGCCAAGGAATAGGGGGGGCCCCTGGGGCCAACGTCCTGACTTTC. This codes for CASSQGIGGAPGANVLTF.

The CDR3 nucleotides read TGTGCCAGCAGGTCGCGGGGGTACGAGCAGTACTTC. Translation: CASRSRGYEQYF. The V gene is TRBV12-3 or TRBV12-4, the J gene TRBJ2-7; 7 bases are shared with TRBD2. The CDR3 covers 12 residues. J gave up 4 bases and V 6 bases, and 3 bases lay outside the gene matches.

This clone showed up many times. The J gene is TRBJ2-1, the V gene TRBV11-2; D is unresolved. The CDR3 contains 13 residues. V lost 4 bases to trimming and J lost 10 bases, with 14 bases between them. Germline V gene lookup returns CDR1 SGHAT and CDR2 FQNNGV. The CDR3 here is CASSSLVIREQFF. The DNA of the CDR3 is TGTGCCAGCAGCTCGCTAGTGATTCGCGAGCAGTTCTTC.

This clone was observed a few times. This chain links TRBV7-6 with TRBJ2-1; TRBD2 aligns across 8 bases. The CDR3 contains 15 residues. J lost 5 bases, V lost 1 base, and 4 bases had no gene match. Germline CDR1 is SGHVS and CDR2 is FNYEAQ. CDR3 sequence: CASSLGSGRHNEQFF. In nucleotides, the CDR3 is TGTGCCAGCAGCTTAGGGAGCGGGAGACACAATGAGCAGTTCTTC.

CDR3 coding DNA: TGTGCCAGCAGTTTATCCGCAGGGGGCTATGGCTACACCTTC. This codes for CASSLSAGGYGYTF. This rearrangement joins TRBV28 to TRBJ1-2; 7 bases agree with TRBD1. This CDR3 is built from 14 residues. Losses at the gene ends were 1 base for V and 4 bases for J; bases not matched to a gene: 3. Germline assignment: CDR1 MDHEN and CDR2 SYDVKM.

The CDR3 bases are TGCGCCAGCAGCCAAGGGTTAGCGGGGGGGCCGTACAATGAGCAGTTCTTC. Encoded protein: CASSQGLAGGPYNEQFF. V is TRBV4-1 and J is TRBJ2-1; 11 positions match TRBD2. Germline values: CDR1 MGHRA, CDR2 YSYEKL. V lost 1 base, J lost 4 bases, and 6 bases stayed unmatched. This CDR3 region has 17 residues.

The V call is TRBV5-8, the J call TRBJ2-1; 7 bases align to TRBD1. The CDR3 consists of 14 residues. Germline V gives CDR1 SGHTS, CDR2 YDEGEE. V was clipped by 6 bases and J by 5 bases; unmatched bases: 8. The CDR3 DNA follows: TGTGCCAGCAACACACAGGGGTTTGACAATGAGCAGTTCTTC. Its translation: CASNTQGFDNEQFF.

This chain uses TRBV12-5 with TRBJ2-2; weak D call: TRBD1 (6 bases). CDR3 length: 14 residues. V lost 5 bases, J lost 4 bases, and 11 bases lay in between. Germline assignment: CDR1 LGHNT and CDR2 FRNRAP. CDR3 amino acids: CASGLGQPTGELFF. DNA for the CDR3: TGTGCTAGTGGTCTTGGACAGCCCACCGGGGAGCTGTTTTTT.

A few counts support this clone. The V call is TRBV7-2, the J call TRBJ1-1; D not certain. The CDR3 spans 15 residues. Germline V CDR1 and CDR2: SGHTA, FQGNSA. V dropped 1 base and J dropped 3 bases, with 12 bases sitting between them. CDR3 coding DNA: TGTGCCAGCAGCTTAGAGACAAGTCCTTACACTGAAGCTTTCTTT. Residues: CASSLETSPYTEAFF.

In the case of this clone: This could be a read error, since a much larger clone is one nucleotide away. This chain connects TRBV13 to TRBJ2-7; 8 bases map to TRBD1. The germline V gene encodes CDR1 PRHDT and CDR2 FYEKMQ (reference sequence). The length of the CDR3 is 14 residues. Trimming at V came to 4 bases and at J to 2 bases, leaving 4 bases not matched to a gene. This CDR3 is CASSSGTGAYEQYF. The CDR3 DNA is TGTGCCAGCAGCTCCGGGACAGGAGCCTACGAGCAGTACTTC.

In this sample, this clone turned up a few times. V is TRBV5-1 and J is TRBJ2-1, with 7 bases that match TRBD2. The junction had 16 bases not matched to a gene; V was cut back by 4 bases and J by 3 bases. The CDR3 runs to 18 residues. Germline V gene sequence: CDR1 SGHRS, CDR2 YFSETQ. The CDR3 bases are TGCGCCAGCAGCCTCCTGACGTCCACTAGCGTGATCTACAATGAGCAGTTCTTC. This translates into CASSLLTSTSVIYNEQFF.

The chain carries TRBV3-1 (or the pseudogene TRBV3-2) and TRBJ1-4, with D unclear. Germline lookup yields CDR1 LGHDT and CDR2 YNNKEL (reference sequence). Trimming cost V 0 bases and J 0 bases, with 14 bases left between them. The CDR3 runs to 18 residues. The CDR3 sequence is CASSQDREELATNEKLFF. CDR3 nucleotides: TGTGCCAGCAGCCAAGATCGGGAGGAACTTGCAACTAATGAAAAACTGTTTTTT.

The gene calls are TRBV6-5 and TRBJ1-1; possible D gene TRBD1, 6 bases. The CDR3 totals 11 residues. V gave up 6 bases and J gave up 9 bases, with 11 bases separating them. Germline V gene sequence: CDR1 MNHEY, CDR2 SVGAGI. For the CDR3, the DNA is TGTGCCAGCAGGAGGGACACCAAAGCTTTCTTT. It yields the protein CASRRDTKAFF.

J is TRBJ1-4 and V is TRBV6-6; D is undetermined. The germline V gene encodes CDR1 MNHNY and CDR2 SVGAGI (reference sequence). This CDR3 has 16 amino acids. V was trimmed by 8 bases and J by 0 bases, leaving 16 bases between them. CDR3 residues: CASSFPGTATNEKLFF. CDR3 bases: TGTGCCAGCTCGTTCCCGGGAACCGCAACTAATGAAAAACTGTTTTTT.

The chain links TRBV19 to TRBJ2-2; weak D call: TRBD1 (5 bases). The V gene's germline CDR1 is LNHDA and CDR2 SQIVND (reference sequence). This CDR3 comprises 17 residues. The germline V and J ends were trimmed by 2 bases and 1 base, with 14 bases remaining between them. Here the CDR3 reads CASSIHRWAENTGELFF. The CDR3, as DNA: TGTGCCAGTAGTATACACAGGTGGGCAGAGAACACCGGGGAGCTGTTTTTT.

The chain uses TRBV19 and TRBJ2-7; no firm D call. CDR1 is LNHDA and CDR2 is SQIVND in the germline V gene (reference sequence). This CDR3 has 14 amino acids. V lost 5 bases to trimming and J lost 7 bases, with 18 bases between them. CDR3 in DNA: TGTGCCAGTAGTGCCTCCCTGGTGGCGAGGGAGCAGTACTTC. Protein product: CASSASLVAREQYF.

This clone came up a few times. This chain connects TRBV6-2 or TRBV6-3 to TRBJ2-1, with 7 bases aligning to TRBD2. V lost 2 bases, J lost 6 bases, and 7 bases stayed unmatched. Germline lookup yields CDR1 MNHEY and CDR2 SVGEGT. The CDR3 runs to 15 residues. CDR3 amino acids: CASSYGLAVVNEQFF. In DNA form, the CDR3 reads TGTGCCAGCAGTTACGGGCTAGCGGTCGTCAATGAGCAGTTCTTC.